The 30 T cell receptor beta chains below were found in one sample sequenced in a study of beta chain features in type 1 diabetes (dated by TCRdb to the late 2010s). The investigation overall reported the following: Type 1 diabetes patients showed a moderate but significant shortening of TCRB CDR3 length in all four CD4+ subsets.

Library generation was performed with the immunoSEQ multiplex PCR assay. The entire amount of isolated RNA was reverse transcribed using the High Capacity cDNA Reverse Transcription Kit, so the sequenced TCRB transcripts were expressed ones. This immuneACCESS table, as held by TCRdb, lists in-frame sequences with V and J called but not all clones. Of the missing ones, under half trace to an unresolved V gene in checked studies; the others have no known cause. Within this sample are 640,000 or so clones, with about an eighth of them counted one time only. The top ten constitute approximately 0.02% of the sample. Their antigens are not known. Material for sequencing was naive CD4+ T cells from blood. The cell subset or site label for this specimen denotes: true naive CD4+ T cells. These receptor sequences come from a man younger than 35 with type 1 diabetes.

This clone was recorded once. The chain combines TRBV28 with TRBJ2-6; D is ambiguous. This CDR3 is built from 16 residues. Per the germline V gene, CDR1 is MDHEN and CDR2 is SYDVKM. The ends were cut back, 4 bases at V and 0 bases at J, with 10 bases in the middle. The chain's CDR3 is CASSSGYFSGANVLTF. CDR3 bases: TGTGCCAGCAGTTCGGGTTATTTCTCTGGGGCCAACGTCCTGACTTTC.

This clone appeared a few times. In DNA, the CDR3 is TGTGCCTGGAGGCCCCCAGACGGTTCTGGAAACACCATATATTTT. Translating it yields CAWRPPDGSGNTIYF. The chain has TRBV30 and TRBJ1-3; D gene unclear. This CDR3 has 15 amino acids. Trimming removed 3 bases at V and 1 base at J, with 13 bases between. The V gene's germline CDR1 is GTSNPN and CDR2 SVGIG (reference sequence).

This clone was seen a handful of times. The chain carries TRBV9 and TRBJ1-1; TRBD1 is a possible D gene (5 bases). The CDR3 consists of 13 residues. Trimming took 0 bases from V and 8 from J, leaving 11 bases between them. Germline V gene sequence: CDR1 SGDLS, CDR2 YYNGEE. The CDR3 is CASSVGMGPEAFF. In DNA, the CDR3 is TGTGCCAGCAGCGTAGGGATGGGGCCCGAAGCTTTCTTT.

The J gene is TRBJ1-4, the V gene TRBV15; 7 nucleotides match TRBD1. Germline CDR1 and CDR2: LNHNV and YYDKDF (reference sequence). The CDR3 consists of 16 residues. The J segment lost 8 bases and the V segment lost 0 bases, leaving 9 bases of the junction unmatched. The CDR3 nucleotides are TGTGCCACCAGCAGAGAACGACAGGGAGTGGGCGAAAAACTGTTTTTT. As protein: CATSRERQGVGEKLFF.

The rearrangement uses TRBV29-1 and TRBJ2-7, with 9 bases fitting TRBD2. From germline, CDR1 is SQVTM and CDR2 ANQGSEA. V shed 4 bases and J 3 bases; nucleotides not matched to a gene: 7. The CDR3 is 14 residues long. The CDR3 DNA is TGCAGCGTTGGGATCCTAGCGGGGATCTACGAGCAGTACTTC. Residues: CSVGILAGIYEQYF.

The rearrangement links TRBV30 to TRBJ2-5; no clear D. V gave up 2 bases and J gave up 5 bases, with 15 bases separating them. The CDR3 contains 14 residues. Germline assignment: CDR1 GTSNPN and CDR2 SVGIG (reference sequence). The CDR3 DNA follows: TGTGCCTGGAGTCCCCTCTCGGACGGGGAGACCCAGTACTTC. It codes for CAWSPLSDGETQYF.

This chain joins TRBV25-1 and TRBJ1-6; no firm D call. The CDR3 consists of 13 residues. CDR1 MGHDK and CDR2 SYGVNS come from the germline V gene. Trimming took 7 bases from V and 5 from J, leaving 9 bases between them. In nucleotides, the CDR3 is TGTGCCAGCATGTCGCAGGATAATTCACCCCTCCACTTT. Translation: CASMSQDNSPLHF.

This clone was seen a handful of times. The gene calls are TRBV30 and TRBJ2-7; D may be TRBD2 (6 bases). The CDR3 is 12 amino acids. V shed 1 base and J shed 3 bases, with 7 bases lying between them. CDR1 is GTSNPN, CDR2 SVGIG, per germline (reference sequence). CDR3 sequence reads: CAWSGEVYEQYF. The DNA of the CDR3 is TGTGCCTGGAGTGGGGAGGTCTACGAGCAGTACTTC.

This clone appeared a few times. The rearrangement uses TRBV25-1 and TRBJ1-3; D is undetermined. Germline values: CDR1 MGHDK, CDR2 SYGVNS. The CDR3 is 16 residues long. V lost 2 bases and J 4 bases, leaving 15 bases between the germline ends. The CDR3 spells CASSEGAPFLGNTIYF. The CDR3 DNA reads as TGTGCCAGCAGTGAAGGAGCCCCCTTTCTCGGAAACACCATATATTTT.

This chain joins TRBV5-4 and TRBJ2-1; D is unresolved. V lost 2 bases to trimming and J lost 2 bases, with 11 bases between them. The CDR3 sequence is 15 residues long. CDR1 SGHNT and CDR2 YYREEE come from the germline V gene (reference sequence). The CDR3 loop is CASSLVGSPYNEQFF. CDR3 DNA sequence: TGTGCCAGCAGCTTAGTGGGAAGTCCCTACAATGAGCAGTTCTTC.

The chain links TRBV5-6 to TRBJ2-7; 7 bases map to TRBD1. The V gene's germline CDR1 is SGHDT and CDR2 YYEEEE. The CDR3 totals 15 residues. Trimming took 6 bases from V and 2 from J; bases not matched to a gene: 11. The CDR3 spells CASNPSGRGPYEQYF. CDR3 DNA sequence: TGTGCCAGCAACCCCTCGGGTAGGGGGCCCTACGAGCAGTACTTC.

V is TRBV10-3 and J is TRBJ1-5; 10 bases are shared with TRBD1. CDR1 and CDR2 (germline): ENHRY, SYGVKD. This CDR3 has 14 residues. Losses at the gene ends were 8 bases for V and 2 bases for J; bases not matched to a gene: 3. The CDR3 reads CAIGGTGGNQPQHF. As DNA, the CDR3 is TGTGCCATCGGGGGGACAGGGGGCAATCAGCCCCAGCATTTT.

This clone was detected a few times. The CDR3: CATLRGLQSPLHF. DNA for the CDR3: TGTGCCACCCTAAGGGGATTACAGTCACCCCTCCACTTT. The chain is built from TRBV28 and TRBJ1-6, with D perhaps TRBD1 (5 bases). V shed 10 bases and J shed 10 bases, with 17 bases lying between them. Looked up from germline, CDR1 is MDHEN and CDR2 is SYDVKM. The CDR3 sequence is 13 residues long.

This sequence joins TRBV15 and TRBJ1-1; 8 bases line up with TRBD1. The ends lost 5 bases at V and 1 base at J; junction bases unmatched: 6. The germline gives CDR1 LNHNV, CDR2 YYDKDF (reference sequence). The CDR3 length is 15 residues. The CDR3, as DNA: TGTGCCACCAGCCGACCAGGGACAGGGAACACTGAAGCTTTCTTT. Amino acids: CATSRPGTGNTEAFF. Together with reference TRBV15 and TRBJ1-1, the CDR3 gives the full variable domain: DAMVIQNPRYQVTQFGKPVTLSCSQTLNHNVMYWYQQKSSQAPKLLFHYYDKDFNNEADTPDNFQSRRPNTSFCFLDIRSPGLGDTAMYLCATSRPGTGNTEAFFGQGTRLTVV.

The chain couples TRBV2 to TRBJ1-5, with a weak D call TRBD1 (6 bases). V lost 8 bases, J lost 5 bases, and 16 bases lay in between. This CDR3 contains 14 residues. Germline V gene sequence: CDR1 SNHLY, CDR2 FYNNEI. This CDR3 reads CASGQDSRDQPQHF. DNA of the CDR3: TGTGCCAGCGGCCAGGACAGTCGGGATCAGCCCCAGCATTTT.

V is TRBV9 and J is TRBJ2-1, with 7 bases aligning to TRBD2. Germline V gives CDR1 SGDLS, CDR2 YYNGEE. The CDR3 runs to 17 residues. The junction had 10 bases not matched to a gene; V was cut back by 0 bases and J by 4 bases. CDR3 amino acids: CASSVGRRGKMYNEQFF. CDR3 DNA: TGTGCCAGCAGCGTAGGGAGGCGGGGGAAAATGTACAATGAGCAGTTCTTC. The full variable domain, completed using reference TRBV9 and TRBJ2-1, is DSGVTQTPKHLITATGQRVTLRCSPRSGDLSVYWYQQSLDQGLQFLIQYYNGEERAKGNILERFSAQQFPDLHSELNLSSLELGDSALYFCASSVGRRGKMYNEQFFGPGTRLTVL.

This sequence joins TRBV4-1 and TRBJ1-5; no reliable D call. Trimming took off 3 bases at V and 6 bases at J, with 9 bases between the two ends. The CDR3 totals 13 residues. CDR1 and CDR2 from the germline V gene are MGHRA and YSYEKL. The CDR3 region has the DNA TGCGCCAGCAGCCAGTTAGAGGGTCAGCCCCAGCATTTT. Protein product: CASSQLEGQPQHF.

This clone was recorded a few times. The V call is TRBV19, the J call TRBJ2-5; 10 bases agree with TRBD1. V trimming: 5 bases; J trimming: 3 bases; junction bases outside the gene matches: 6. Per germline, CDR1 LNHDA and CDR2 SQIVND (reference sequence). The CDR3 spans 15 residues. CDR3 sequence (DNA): TGTGCCAGTAGTCTGTCGACAGGGGGCGAAGAGACCCAGTACTTC. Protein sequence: CASSLSTGGEETQYF.

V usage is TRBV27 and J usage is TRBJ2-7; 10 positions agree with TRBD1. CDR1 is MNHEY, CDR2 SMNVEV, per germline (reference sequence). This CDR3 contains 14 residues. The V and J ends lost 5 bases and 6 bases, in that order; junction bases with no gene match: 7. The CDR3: CASSPGQGESEQYF. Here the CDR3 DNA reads TGTGCCAGCAGTCCAGGACAGGGGGAGAGCGAGCAGTACTTC.

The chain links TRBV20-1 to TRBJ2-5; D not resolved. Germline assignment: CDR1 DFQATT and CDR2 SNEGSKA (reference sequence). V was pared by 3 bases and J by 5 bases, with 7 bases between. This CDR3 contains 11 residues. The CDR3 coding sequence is TGCAGTGCTAGGGTGACGGAGACCCAGTACTTC. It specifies CSARVTETQYF.

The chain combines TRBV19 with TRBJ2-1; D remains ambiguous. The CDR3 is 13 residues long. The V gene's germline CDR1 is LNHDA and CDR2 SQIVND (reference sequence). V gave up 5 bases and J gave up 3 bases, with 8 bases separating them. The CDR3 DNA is TGTGCCAGTAGTCCCATTGGCTACAATGAGCAGTTCTTC. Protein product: CASSPIGYNEQFF.

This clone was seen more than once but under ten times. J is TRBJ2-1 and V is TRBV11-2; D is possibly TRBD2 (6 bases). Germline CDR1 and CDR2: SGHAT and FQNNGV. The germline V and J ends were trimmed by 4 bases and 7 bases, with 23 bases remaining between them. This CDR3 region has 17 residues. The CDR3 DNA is TGTGCCAGCAGCTACATCTGGGGTAGCGGCAACCAGAATGAGCAGTTCTTC. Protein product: CASSYIWGSGNQNEQFF.

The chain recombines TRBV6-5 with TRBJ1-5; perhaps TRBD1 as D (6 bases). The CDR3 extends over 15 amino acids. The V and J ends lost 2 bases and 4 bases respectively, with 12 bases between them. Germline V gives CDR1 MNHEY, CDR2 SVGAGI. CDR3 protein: CASSYTMDRNQPQHF. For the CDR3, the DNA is TGTGCCAGCAGTTACACCATGGACAGAAATCAGCCCCAGCATTTT.

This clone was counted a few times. DNA of the CDR3: TGCGCCAGCAGTTACGGACTAGCGGGGGGCCTTAGCACAGATACGCAGTATTTT. As protein: CASSYGLAGGLSTDTQYF. The rearrangement joins TRBV4-1 to TRBJ2-3, with 14 bases identical to TRBD2. The V gene end was trimmed by 6 bases and the J gene end by 0 bases; junction bases not matched to a gene: 8. This CDR3 has 18 amino acids. Germline CDR1 reads MGHRA; CDR2 reads YSYEKL.

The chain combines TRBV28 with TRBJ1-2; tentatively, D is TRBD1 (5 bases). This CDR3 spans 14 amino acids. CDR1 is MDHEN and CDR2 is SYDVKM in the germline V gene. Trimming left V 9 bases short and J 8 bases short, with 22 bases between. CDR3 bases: TGTGCCAGTTCAGTAGGGGCTACCCGGGGCGGCTACACCTTC. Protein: CASSVGATRGGYTF.

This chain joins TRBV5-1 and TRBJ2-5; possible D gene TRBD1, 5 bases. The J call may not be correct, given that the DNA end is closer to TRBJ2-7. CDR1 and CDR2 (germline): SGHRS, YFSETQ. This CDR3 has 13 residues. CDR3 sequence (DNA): TGCGCCAGCAGCTTGGGACAGTACTACGAGCAGTACTTC. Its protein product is CASSLGQYYEQYF.

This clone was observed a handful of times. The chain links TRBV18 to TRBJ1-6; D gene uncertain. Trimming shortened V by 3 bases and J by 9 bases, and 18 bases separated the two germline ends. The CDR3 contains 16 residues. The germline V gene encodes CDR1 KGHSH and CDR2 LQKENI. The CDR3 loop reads CASSPRPGPTVSPLHF. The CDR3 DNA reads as TGTGCCAGCTCACCGCGACCAGGACCTACCGTTTCACCCCTCCACTTT.

The CDR3 loop is CASSNYDGELFF. Here the CDR3 DNA reads TGTGCCTCAAGTAACTACGACGGGGAGCTGTTTTTT. The chain recombines TRBV19 with TRBJ2-2; D remains ambiguous. Trimming left V 11 bases short and J 7 bases short, with 14 bases between. The germline gives CDR1 LNHDA, CDR2 SQIVND (reference sequence). The CDR3 sequence is 12 residues long.

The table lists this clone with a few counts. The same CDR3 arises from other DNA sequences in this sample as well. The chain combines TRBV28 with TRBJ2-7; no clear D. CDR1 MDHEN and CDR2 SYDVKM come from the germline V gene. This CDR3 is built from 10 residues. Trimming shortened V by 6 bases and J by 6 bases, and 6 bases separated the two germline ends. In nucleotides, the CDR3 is TGTGCCAGCAGCTCCGTCGAGCAGTACTTC. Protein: CASSSVEQYF.

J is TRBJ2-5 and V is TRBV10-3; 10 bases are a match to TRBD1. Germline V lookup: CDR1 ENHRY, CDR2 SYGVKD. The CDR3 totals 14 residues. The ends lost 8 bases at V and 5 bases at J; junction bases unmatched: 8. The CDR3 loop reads CAIGRDRGYETQYF. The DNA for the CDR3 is TGTGCCATCGGCCGGGACAGGGGTTACGAGACCCAGTACTTC.